One sample yielded the 10 T cell receptor beta chains listed below, sequenced in a study of cytomegalovirus exposure and HLA in healthy donors. Repertoires were generated with immunoSEQ multiplex PCR, while TCRdb's copy carries only in-frame clones and drops some. The sample lists roughly 50,000 clones; around 90% were seen once. Sequencing used PBMCs. These receptor sequences come from a young man in good health and CMV-seronegative.

This chain uses TRBV2 with TRBJ2-7; TRBD1 matches 8 bases. Trimming took 4 bases from V and 2 from J; bases not matched to a gene: 10. The CDR3 consists of 16 residues. The germline CDR1 and CDR2 sequences are SNHLY and FYNNEI. The CDR3 loop is CASSGLGGTGTYEQYF. The CDR3 DNA follows: TGTGCCAGCAGTGGTCTAGGTGGGACAGGAACCTACGAGCAGTACTTC.

J is TRBJ1-5 and V is TRBV28; TRBD1 aligns across 9 bases. This CDR3 has 17 residues. Germline assignment: CDR1 MDHEN and CDR2 SYDVKM. With 7 bases clipped from V and 0 bases from J, the junction kept 10 bases outside the gene matches. The CDR3 DNA reads as TGTGCCAGCAAAAGGGGACAGGGTGTAACTAGCAATCAGCCCCAGCATTTT. It specifies CASKRGQGVTSNQPQHF.

The chain uses TRBV28 and TRBJ2-7, with 8 nucleotides matching TRBD2. The junction had 10 bases not matched to a gene; V was cut back by 6 bases and J by 6 bases. CDR1 MDHEN and CDR2 SYDVKM come from the germline V gene. The length of the CDR3 is 14 residues. CDR3 residues: CASRRGQAGVEQYF. Here the CDR3 DNA reads TGTGCCAGCAGGCGGGGGCAAGCGGGAGTCGAGCAGTACTTC.

This clone was seen only a few times. This sequence joins TRBV11-2 and TRBJ2-2; 9 positions agree with TRBD1. Unmatched junction bases numbered 8, after V lost 4 bases and J lost 5 bases. Looked up from germline, CDR1 is SGHAT and CDR2 is FQNNGV. This CDR3 is 16 amino acids long. The CDR3 nucleotides read TGTGCCAGCAGCTCTAAACCGGGACAGGGAACCGGGGAGCTGTTTTTT. Translated: CASSSKPGQGTGELFF.

J is TRBJ1-4 and V is TRBV5-1; maybe TRBD1 (5 bases). This CDR3 has 13 residues. V dropped 5 bases and J dropped 4 bases, with 9 bases sitting between them. Germline V gene data show CDR1 as SGHRS and CDR2 as YFSETQ. The CDR3 spells CASRGQGNEKLFF. CDR3 nucleotide sequence: TGCGCCAGCAGAGGCCAGGGTAATGAAAAACTGTTTTTT.

The table lists this clone with a count of one. The chain links TRBV5-6 to TRBJ2-7; D is uncertain. Per the germline V gene, CDR1 is SGHDT and CDR2 is YYEEEE. The CDR3 loop spans 15 amino acids. The germline V and J ends were trimmed by 2 bases and 0 bases, with 12 bases remaining between them. The CDR3 is CASSLETASSYEQYF. CDR3 bases: TGTGCCAGCAGCTTAGAAACAGCCAGCTCCTACGAGCAGTACTTC.

V is TRBV28 and J is TRBJ1-1; D unresolved. V was clipped by 6 bases and J by 4 bases, with 12 bases between them. This CDR3 has 13 amino acids. Germline V lookup: CDR1 MDHEN, CDR2 SYDVKM. In nucleotides, the CDR3 is TGTGCCAGCAGCCCGAGCCTGATCACTGAAGCTTTCTTT. This sequence encodes CASSPSLITEAFF. Full variable domain (rest looked up from reference TRBV28 and TRBJ1-1): DVKVTQSSRYLVKRTGEKVFLECVQDMDHENMFWYRQDPGLGLRLIYFSYDVKMKEKGDIPEGYSVSREKKERFSLILESASTNQTSMYLCASSPSLITEAFFGQGTRLTVV.

This sequence joins TRBV5-4 and TRBJ2-1; 7 positions agree with TRBD2. Germline V CDR1 and CDR2: SGHNT, YYREEE (reference sequence). The V and J ends lost 2 bases and 7 bases, in that order; junction bases with no gene match: 9. The CDR3 is 15 amino acids. The CDR3 is CASSFDGRSSNEQFF. Here the CDR3 DNA reads TGTGCCAGCAGCTTTGACGGGAGGAGCTCGAATGAGCAGTTCTTC.

Points on this clone: This same CDR3 is encoded by further DNA sequences in the sample. The rearrangement links TRBV18 to TRBJ2-5; TRBD2 agrees at 11 bases. The CDR3 is made up of 14 amino acids. J lost 5 bases, V lost 3 bases, and 2 bases had no gene match. The germline gives CDR1 KGHSH, CDR2 LQKENI. Here the CDR3 reads CASSPGLAGETQYF. CDR3 DNA sequence: TGTGCCAGCTCACCCGGACTAGCGGGCGAGACCCAGTACTTC. The whole variable domain, remainder taken from reference TRBV18 and TRBJ2-5, is NAGVMQNPRHLVRRRGQEARLRCSPMKGHSHVYWYRQLPEEGLKFMVYLQKENIIDESGMPKERFSAEFPKEGPSILRIQQVVRGDSAAYFCASSPGLAGETQYFGPGTRLLVL.

The rearrangement links TRBV28 to TRBJ2-7; 9 bases are shared with TRBD2. CDR3 length equals 13 residues. Looked up from germline, CDR1 is MDHEN and CDR2 is SYDVKM. The V gene end was trimmed by 4 bases and the J gene end by 6 bases; junction bases not matched to a gene: 4. CDR3 loop: CASSSGGRGEQYF. The DNA for the CDR3 is TGTGCCAGCAGTTCTGGCGGGAGGGGCGAGCAGTACTTC.